Following are 24 T cell receptor beta chains from one sample sequenced in a study of post-analysis software for immune sequencing data. These TCRs' antigens remain unknown. Presence of unique molecular identifiers characterized the TCR beta cDNA libraries. TCRdb reprocessed the PCR reads via MiXCR and lists one record per CDR3 protein. The profile shows hundreds of thousands of distinct CDR3 sequences, approximately 59% of them singletons. Study-wide points: When patients were compared with controls, about five TRBV segments were more frequent, TRBV5-6, TRBV5-1 and TRBV20-1 among them.

Sequenced: blood. The receptor source for this set is a girl aged 2 to 9 with multiple sclerosis.

This clonotype was counted a few times. The chain is built from TRBV10-3 and TRBJ2-1; 9 nucleotides match TRBD2. V was clipped by 6 bases and J by 6 bases; unmatched bases: 6. The CDR3 totals 14 residues. Germline V CDR1 and CDR2: ENHRY, SYGVKD. The CDR3 DNA reads TGTGCCATCAGGGTAGCGGGAGAAGGCAATGAGCAGTTCTTC. This codes for CAIRVAGEGNEQFF.

The chain is built from TRBV25-1 and TRBJ2-7; 14 bases are shared with TRBD2. The germline gives CDR1 MGHDK, CDR2 SYGVNS. Trimming cost V 4 bases and J 5 bases; bases outside gene matches: 10. This CDR3 contains 17 residues. The chain's CDR3 is CASSAPGLAGVKNEQYF. In nucleotides, the CDR3 is TGTGCCAGCAGTGCCCCGGGACTAGCGGGAGTGAAGAACGAGCAGTACTTC.

This rearrangement joins TRBV29-1 to TRBJ1-1, with D possibly being TRBD1 (5 bases). The CDR3 spans 14 residues. CDR1 is SQVTM, CDR2 ANQGSEA, per germline. V was shortened by 1 base and J by 3 bases, with 12 bases between the two germline ends. DNA of the CDR3: TGCAGCGTTGAAGTTGCAGGGTCACACACTGAAGCTTTCTTT. Its translation is CSVEVAGSHTEAFF.

The CDR3 protein is CSVAPPSQYF. The CDR3 DNA reads as TGCAGCGTTGCTCCCCCCTCGCAGTATTTT. This chain joins TRBV29-1 and TRBJ2-3; D remains unclear. The V end was cut by 4 bases, the J end by 10 bases, with 9 bases between. The germline V gene has CDR1 SQVTM and CDR2 ANQGSEA. CDR3 size: 10 residues.

The chain carries TRBV27 and TRBJ1-1; D is ambiguous. This CDR3 contains 15 residues. Germline-derived CDR1 and CDR2 are MNHEY and SMNVEV (reference sequence). Trimming pared 6 bases from V and 0 bases from J, leaving 14 bases between. The chain's CDR3 is CASRLRAKLNTEAFF. The CDR3 DNA reads TGTGCCAGCAGACTCCGGGCGAAATTGAACACTGAAGCTTTCTTT.

This clonotype was observed a single time. This chain links TRBV4-1 with TRBJ2-5; D ambiguous. Judging by the DNA end, TRBJ2-7 fits better; the J call may be wrong. The CDR3 has 16 residues. Germline V lookup: CDR1 MGHRA, CDR2 YSYEKL. CDR3 sequence reads: CASSQAPGDERGEQYF. CDR3 bases: TGCGCCAGCAGCCAGGCCCCAGGCGACGAGAGAGGCGAGCAGTACTTC.

This clonotype came up once. This rearrangement joins TRBV7-9 to TRBJ2-1; a weak D match, TRBD2 (6 bases). V was cut by 4 bases and J by 8 bases, with 21 bases left in between. In germline, CDR1 is SEHNR, CDR2 FQNEAQ (reference sequence). The CDR3 spans 16 residues. This CDR3 reads CASSSWTTPLNDEQFF. The CDR3 DNA reads TGTGCCAGCAGCTCCTGGACTACGCCTTTGAACGATGAGCAGTTCTTC.

With regard to this clonotype: A junction boundary mismatches the germline segment, possibly from a read error. The genes are TRBV7-7 and TRBJ2-3; 8 bases match TRBD1. CDR1 and CDR2 from the germline V gene are SSHAT and FNYEAQ (reference sequence). This CDR3 has 16 amino acids. The CDR3 spells CASSLGGDRGTDTQYF. CDR3 nucleotide sequence: TGTGCTAGCAGCTTAGGAGGAGACAGGGGTACAGATACGCAGTATTTT. The full variable domain, completed using reference TRBV7-7 and TRBJ2-3, is GAGVSQSPRYKVTKRGQDVTLRCDPISSHATLYWYQQALGQGPEFLTYFNYEAQPDKSGLPSDRFSAERPEGSISTLTIQRTEQRDSAMYRCASSLGGDRGTDTQYFGPGTRLTVL.

This clonotype is a singleton in its sample. The chain uses TRBV20-1 and TRBJ1-4; 9 bases match TRBD1. Germline V CDR1 and CDR2: DFQATT, SNEGSKA (reference sequence). Trimming at V came to 3 bases and at J to 0 bases, leaving 11 bases not matched to a gene. The CDR3 is made up of 18 amino acids. CDR3 DNA sequence: TGCAGTGCTAGTAGTCGGGACAGGGTTGGTGCAACTAATGAAAAACTGTTTTTT. It encodes CSASSRDRVGATNEKLFF.

The chain recombines TRBV19 with TRBJ2-5; TRBD1 is a possible D gene (6 bases). The germline V gene encodes CDR1 LNHDA and CDR2 SQIVND (reference sequence). The CDR3 is 14 amino acids. Trimming pared 4 bases from V and 1 base from J, leaving 10 bases between. This CDR3 is CASSRDTAQETQYF. CDR3 DNA: TGTGCCAGTAGTAGGGACACAGCCCAAGAGACCCAGTACTTC.

The chain uses TRBV29-1 and TRBJ2-7, with D possibly TRBD1 on 5 matching bases. V shed 5 bases and J shed 3 bases, with 29 bases lying between them. CDR1 SQVTM and CDR2 ANQGSEA come from the germline V gene. This CDR3 comprises 18 residues. CDR3 DNA: TGCAGCGTTCGGATGGGGATTAGGGGCCTCCCTTGGAGCTACGAGCAGTACTTC. Protein sequence: CSVRMGIRGLPWSYEQYF.

CDR3 nucleotides: TGCAGTGCTCGGACTCTCTTAGGGCAGTTCTTC. Protein sequence: CSARTLLGQFF. This chain uses TRBV20-1 with TRBJ2-1; TRBD2 might be the D (5 bases). Germline CDR1 DFQATT, CDR2 SNEGSKA (reference sequence). V lost 5 bases and J 12 bases, leaving 14 bases between the germline ends. This CDR3 contains 11 residues.

CDR3 loop: CASSLKGSEQYF. The CDR3 DNA reads as TGTGCCAGCAGTTTGAAGGGTTCCGAGCAGTACTTC. The chain carries TRBV12-3 or TRBV12-4 and TRBJ2-7; no clear D gene. The CDR3 is 12 residues long. V was clipped by 3 bases and J by 6 bases, with 9 bases between them.

J is TRBJ2-5 and V is TRBV5-1; the D is unclear. The CDR3 totals 13 residues. Germline CDR1 reads SGHRS; CDR2 reads YFSETQ. V was pared by 3 bases and J by 1 base, with 7 bases between. CDR3 DNA sequence: TGCGCCAGCAGCTATGAACGCCAAGAGACCCAGTACTTC. Translation: CASSYERQETQYF.

The chain has TRBV29-1 and TRBJ2-1; D not resolved. The CDR3 is 13 amino acids. Germline-derived CDR1 and CDR2 are SQVTM and ANQGSEA. The V gene lost 6 bases and the J gene lost 10 bases, with 19 bases spanning the gap. The CDR3 sequence: CSVSYLGYQEQFF. The CDR3 region has the DNA TGCAGCGTCAGTTACCTCGGGTATCAAGAGCAGTTCTTC.

The J gene is TRBJ1-4, the V gene TRBV4-3; D possibly corresponds to TRBD1 (5 bases). Germline values: CDR1 LGHNA, CDR2 YSLEER. The CDR3 consists of 16 residues. Trimming pared 0 bases from V and 8 bases from J, leaving 16 bases between. CDR3 sequence reads: CASSQDSRGFQEKLFF. CDR3 DNA: TGCGCCAGCAGCCAAGATTCAAGGGGATTTCAGGAAAAACTGTTTTTT.

The rearrangement uses TRBV20-1 and TRBJ2-7, with no clear D. The CDR3 has 12 residues. Germline V gene sequence: CDR1 DFQATT, CDR2 SNEGSKA (reference sequence). V was cut by 1 base and J by 0 bases, with 4 bases left in between. The CDR3 DNA sequence: TGCAGTGCTAGAGTCAACTCCTACGAGCAGTACTTC. Translation: CSARVNSYEQYF.

CDR3 coding DNA: TGTGCCAGCAGCCTCCTACCCCTAGCGGGGATATCAGATACGCAGTATTTT. Translating gives CASSLLPLAGISDTQYF. The V gene is TRBV6-1, the J gene TRBJ2-3, with 9 bases matching TRBD2. This CDR3 is built from 17 residues. CDR1 MNHNS and CDR2 SASEGT come from the germline V gene. V lost 6 bases to trimming and J lost 4 bases; unmatched junction nucleotides: 14.

This sequence joins TRBV3-1 and TRBJ1-1; D gene uncertain. The V and J ends lost 1 base and 5 bases respectively, with 5 bases between them. Germline V CDR1 and CDR2: LGHDT, YNNKEL (reference sequence). The CDR3 is 12 residues long. For the CDR3, the DNA is TGTGCCAGCAGCCAAGGATTGACTGAAGCTTTCTTT. Translation gives CASSQGLTEAFF.

The chain links TRBV6-5 to TRBJ1-1, with D perhaps matching TRBD1 (5 bases). This CDR3 is 15 amino acids long. The V end was cut by 4 bases, the J end by 2 bases, with 14 bases between. The germline gives CDR1 MNHEY, CDR2 SVGAGI. The CDR3 DNA reads TGTGCCAGCAGTTGGGGGGTGAGATCAAACACTGAAGCTTTCTTT. Amino acid sequence: CASSWGVRSNTEAFF.

The chain's CDR3 is CSVVRPPVDTQYF. For the CDR3, the DNA is TGCAGCGTTGTAAGACCACCAGTTGATACGCAGTATTTT. The chain employs TRBV29-1 and TRBJ2-3; no clear D. CDR1 and CDR2 (germline): SQVTM, ANQGSEA. Trimming pared 4 bases from V and 6 bases from J, leaving 14 bases between. The CDR3 loop spans 13 amino acids.

The V gene is TRBV7-2, the J gene TRBJ1-2; no reliable D call. This CDR3 spans 15 amino acids. The germline gives CDR1 SGHTA, CDR2 FQGNSA. V shed 1 base and J shed 4 bases, with 13 bases lying between them. The CDR3 loop reads CASSLVGNSGYGYTF. The CDR3 nucleotides read TGTGCCAGCAGCTTAGTCGGCAACTCGGGCTATGGCTACACCTTC.

This clonotype was seen a few times. The chain has TRBV4-3 and TRBJ1-2; tentative D call: TRBD1 (5 bases). This CDR3 has 17 residues. The V gene's germline CDR1 is LGHNA and CDR2 YSLEER. Trimming pared 4 bases from V and 4 bases from J, leaving 22 bases between. The CDR3, as DNA: TGCGCCAGCAGCCTTACAAAGACAGAGCTACTGCCCTATGGCTACACCTTC. Protein sequence: CASSLTKTELLPYGYTF.

For this clonotype: Here the CDR3 omits its conserved ending phenylalanine or tryptophan, so a read error is the likely source. V is TRBV7-8 and J is TRBJ2-1; tentative D call: TRBD2 (6 bases). CDR3 size: 15 residues. Germline loops: CDR1 SGHVS, CDR2 FQNEAQ. V dropped 1 base and J dropped 5 bases, with 12 bases sitting between them. The CDR3 nucleotides are TGTGCCAGCAGCTTAGATTGGTTAGCGGACAATGAGCAGTTCGTC. Amino acids: CASSLDWLADNEQFV.